The rows below give T cell receptor beta chains drawn from one sample of a study of cytomegalovirus exposure and HLA in healthy donors. TCRdb keeps only in-frame clones here, not all; method: immunoSEQ multiplex PCR. The top ten clones hold 2.5% to 3% of a sample with fewer than 200,000 clones, 80% to 85% of them seen once. Sequenced: PBMCs. These TCRs come from a woman under 30 in good health and CMV-seropositive. Each CDR3 is given with its conserved first and last residue. A D gene is named only where the DNA matches it firmly. The size entry is marked missing in some rows and otherwise reads once, few, many or a size class.

TRBJ2-2 | - | TRBV10-3 | TRBD2 | TGTGCCATCAGTGACCCCGGACTAGCGCAAAACACCGGGGAGCTGTTTTTT | CAISDPGLAQNTGELFF
TRBJ2-2 | - | TRBV7-6 | TRBD1 | TGTGCCAGCAGGAACACAGGGGGCTCCGGGGAGCTGTTTTTT | CASRNTGGSGELFF
TRBJ2-2 | - | TRBV6-6 | TRBD1 | TGTGCCAGCAGACCTCGGACAGGAGACACCGGGGAGCTGTTTTTT | CASRPRTGDTGELFF
TRBJ2-3 | - | TRBV7-8 | - | TGTGCCAGCAGCCCTCGTGCGGGGAGCACAGATACGCAGTATTTT | CASSPRAGSTDTQYF
TRBJ2-3 | few | TRBV7-9 | TRBD1 | TGTGCCAGCAGCCCCCCGGGGGGACAGGGCCCCGATACGCAGTATTTT | CASSPPGGQGPDTQYF
TRBJ2-3 | - | TRBV4-2 | - | TGTGCCAGCAGCCATCCTAGGGGTAGTACAGATACGCAGTATTTT | CASSHPRGSTDTQYF
TRBJ2-1 | - | TRBV7-6 | TRBD1 | TGTGCCAGCAGCGAGAGACGACAGGGTCCCTACAATGAGCAGTTCTTC | CASSERRQGPYNEQFF
TRBJ2-1 | few | TRBV20-1 | TRBD1 | TGCAGTGCTGGACAGGTGACGGAGTTCTTC | CSAGQVTEFF
TRBJ1-3 | - | TRBV27 | TRBD1 | TGTGCCAGCAGATTGACAGGGCAAGGAAACACCATATATTTT | CASRLTGQGNTIYF
TRBJ2-7 | - | TRBV18 | - | TGTGCCAGCTCACCCCAGGGTCCGACCTACGAGCAGTACTTC | CASSPQGPTYEQYF
TRBJ2-2 | - | TRBV7-9 | - | TGTGCCAGCAGCCACTCTGGCGGGGAGCTGTTTTTT | CASSHSGGELFF